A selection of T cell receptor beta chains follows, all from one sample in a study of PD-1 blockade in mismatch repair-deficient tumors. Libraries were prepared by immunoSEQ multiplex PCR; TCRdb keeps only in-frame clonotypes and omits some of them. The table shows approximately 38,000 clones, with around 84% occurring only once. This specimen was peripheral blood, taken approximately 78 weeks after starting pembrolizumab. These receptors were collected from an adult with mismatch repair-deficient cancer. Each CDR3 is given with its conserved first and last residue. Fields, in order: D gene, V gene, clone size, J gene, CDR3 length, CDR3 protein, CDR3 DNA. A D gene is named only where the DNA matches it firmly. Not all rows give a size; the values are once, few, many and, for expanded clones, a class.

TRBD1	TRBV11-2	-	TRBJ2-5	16	CASSLRDRGWGETQYF	TGTGCCAGCAGCTTACGGGACAGGGGGTGGGGAGAGACCCAGTACTTC
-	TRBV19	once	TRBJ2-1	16	CASSIQWTETDNEQFF	TGTGCCAGTAGTATTCAATGGACTGAGACAGACAATGAGCAGTTCTTC
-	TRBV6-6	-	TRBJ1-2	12	CASSNPPGGYTF	TGTGCCAGCAGTAACCCTCCCGGGGGCTACACCTTC
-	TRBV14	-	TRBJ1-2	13	CASSQSAGGGYTF	TGTGCCAGCAGCCAAAGTGCAGGTGGTGGCTACACCTTC
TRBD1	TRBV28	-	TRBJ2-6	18	CASKKPGQGFTGANVLTF	TGTGCCAGCAAAAAACCGGGACAGGGCTTCACTGGGGCCAACGTCCTGACTTTC
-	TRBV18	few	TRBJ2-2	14	CASSPQGSTGELFF	TGTGCCAGCTCACCACAGGGATCCACCGGGGAGCTGTTTTTT
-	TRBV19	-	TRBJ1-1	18	CASSMKIGGRSFGTEAFF	TGTGCCAGTAGTATGAAGATTGGGGGGCGATCGTTTGGCACTGAAGCTTTCTTT
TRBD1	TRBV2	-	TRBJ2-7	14	CASTRDRGRYEQYF	TGTGCCAGCACCAGGGACAGGGGGCGTTATGAGCAGTACTTC
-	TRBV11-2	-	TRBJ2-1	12	CASSTSYNEQFF	TGTGCCAGCAGCACGTCCTACAATGAGCAGTTCTTC
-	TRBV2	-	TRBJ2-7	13	CASTGESDYEQYF	TGTGCCAGCACGGGGGAGAGCGACTACGAGCAGTACTTC
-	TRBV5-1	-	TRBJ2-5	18	CASNRGLSVTKGQETQYF	TGCGCCAGCAACCGCGGACTATCCGTAACGAAGGGCCAAGAGACCCAGTACTTC
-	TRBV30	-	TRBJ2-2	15	CAWSVNSANTGELFF	TGTGCCTGGAGTGTCAACAGCGCGAACACCGGGGAGCTGTTTTTT
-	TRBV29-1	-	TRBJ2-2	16	CSVADRWALDTGELFF	TGCAGCGTAGCTGACCGGTGGGCTCTCGACACCGGGGAGCTGTTTTTT